This record looks at one TCR beta chain sequence and its context. Its antigen is not yet known. No base-level quality is on record; no much larger clone is a single base apart. The data belong to a study of immunodeficiency (dated by TCRdb to 2018 to 2020). About the full investigation: Repertoire analysis was done to look for VDJ recombination defects and oligoclonality. Beyond this particular receptor, the publication reports: Severe oligoclonality, as judged by top-100 and total clonotype frequencies, was observed in patient CD8+ T cells but not in patient CD4+ T cells. Between patients and controls, productive entropy and V-J pairing of CD4+ T cells looked similar. In the entropy comparisons of patients against healthy controls, patients were shown as n=3 (open circles), and an effect of thymic development was suggested only as a possibility.

CD3+CD4+ T cells were sorted from fresh PBMCs before TCR sequencing. Genomic DNA was extracted with the QIAamp DNA Blood Mini Kit and sent for immunoSEQ repertoire analysis. CDR3 regions were amplified by multiplex PCR from a standard quantity of genomic DNA template. PCR products were sequenced on an Illumina platform. In the original analysis: Sequences were mapped to a reference, using V, D and J gene definitions from IMGT. To eliminate PCR and sequencing errors, a nearest-neighbor clustering algorithm combined closely related sequences. V, D and J usage in productive unique and total sequences was analyzed using ImmunoSEQ Analyzer tools and R version 3.6.1. TCRdb obtained this table from immuneACCESS and retained in-frame rearrangements with V and J assigned. These tables miss some clones; where compared with another copy, unresolved V genes account for less than half of the shortfall, and the remainder is unexplained. V and J calls and clone size are as listed in that table; D and trimming were resolved from the DNA. The sample table lists 1,400 or so clones, approximately 96% of them with a count of one. More than 0.95% of the sample comes from the top ten.

In the germline V gene, CDR1 corresponds to KGHSH and CDR2 to LQKENI. The germline V end is reduced by 5 bases and the J end by 8 bases; junction bases left unmatched: 15. From the cysteine up to the phenylalanine, the CDR3 has a length of 17 residues. Of the read, only the CDR3 DNA is kept; its 51 bases are in frame from base 1. Recombination connected TRBV18 to TRBJ1-2; a stretch of 12 junction bases matches TRBD1. The sequenced sample consisted of CD4+ T cells from blood. The sequence derives from a girl aged 2-9 years. The CDR3 is CASSSFLTGTGGAGYTF. The nucleotides read TGTGCCAGCTCATCCTTTTTAACCGGGACAGGGGGCGCGGGCTACACCTTC.